This passage covers 29 T cell receptor beta chains from one sample sequenced in a study of T cell responses to AZD1222 COVID-19 vaccine. Sequencing was performed with immunoSEQ multiplex PCR; in TCRdb, only in-frame clones are kept and a portion is missing. Among more than 140,000 clones listed, under 95% were seen once. The sample consisted of peripheral blood, taken on day 0 of AZD1222 vaccination. These receptors came from an adult in good health.

This rearrangement joins TRBV6-5 to TRBJ2-3; D not certain. The CDR3 length is 12 residues. Trimming took off 5 bases at V and 6 bases at J, with 9 bases between the two ends. Looked up from germline, CDR1 is MNHEY and CDR2 is SVGAGI. CDR3 coding DNA: TGTGCCAGCAGTACCGTGTGGGATACGCAGTATTTT. Its translation is CASSTVWDTQYF.

This sequence joins TRBV11-3 and TRBJ2-7; 7 nucleotides line up with TRBD2. CDR1 and CDR2 from the germline V gene are SGHNT and YENEEA. The CDR3 loop spans 14 amino acids. Trimming at V came to 6 bases and at J to 2 bases, leaving 7 bases not matched to a gene. Here the CDR3 reads CASSPSGYPYEQYF. In nucleotides, the CDR3 is TGTGCCAGCAGTCCTAGCGGATACCCCTACGAGCAGTACTTC.

The genes are TRBV28 and TRBJ2-1; 11 nucleotides line up with TRBD1. Germline V gene lookup returns CDR1 MDHEN and CDR2 SYDVKM. V was clipped by 6 bases and J by 14 bases; unmatched bases: 9. This CDR3 comprises 13 residues. The CDR3 bases are TGTGCCAGCAGCTTAAGGACAGGGGGCGTTAAGTTCTTC. It encodes CASSLRTGGVKFF.

This sequence joins TRBV11-2 and TRBJ2-7, with D perhaps TRBD2 (6 bases). This CDR3 is 16 amino acids long. V lost 5 bases, J lost 2 bases, and 19 bases lay in between. Germline CDR1 and CDR2: SGHAT and FQNNGV. The CDR3 loop reads CASSRYGSSGTYEQYF. CDR3 bases: TGTGCCAGCAGCCGATACGGGAGTAGCGGTACCTACGAGCAGTACTTC.

This clone has a handful of counts. The gene calls are TRBV11-2 and TRBJ1-1, with no clear D. V lost 1 base to trimming and J lost 8 bases, with 8 bases between them. The CDR3 is 12 amino acids. The germline CDR1 and CDR2 sequences are SGHAT and FQNNGV. CDR3 sequence reads: CASSLVAAEAFF. CDR3 DNA: TGTGCCAGCAGCTTAGTAGCAGCCGAAGCTTTCTTT.

Of note for this clone: Within the sample, other DNA sequences also encode this same CDR3. The rearrangement uses TRBV18 and TRBJ1-5, with D possibly TRBD1 on 5 matching bases. V was trimmed by 2 bases and J by 4 bases, leaving 6 bases between them. CDR1 and CDR2 from the germline V gene are KGHSH and LQKENI. The CDR3 extends over 13 amino acids. The chain's CDR3 is CASSPGGNQPQHF. The CDR3 nucleotides are TGTGCCAGCTCACCAGGGGGAAATCAGCCCCAGCATTTT.

V and J are TRBV6-5 and TRBJ2-1; a possible D gene is TRBD2 (5 bases). CDR1 is MNHEY and CDR2 is SVGAGI in the germline V gene. V lost 0 bases and J 3 bases, leaving 9 bases between the germline ends. The length of the CDR3 is 15 residues. The CDR3 DNA sequence: TGTGCCAGCAGTTACTCCACCGGGAACTACAATGAGCAGTTCTTC. Translation gives CASSYSTGNYNEQFF.

This clone has a single count. The chain combines TRBV7-2 with TRBJ2-2; 9 nucleotides line up with TRBD1. The germline CDR1 and CDR2 sequences are SGHTA and FQGNSA. The trim removed 5 bases at V and 5 bases at J, leaving 9 bases unmatched. This CDR3 has 16 amino acids. The CDR3 region is CASSLFSTGGTGELFF. The DNA for the CDR3 is TGTGCCAGCAGCCTTTTCTCGACAGGGGGGACCGGGGAGCTGTTTTTT.

The rearrangement uses TRBV28 and TRBJ1-6, with 7 bases that match TRBD1. Germline V gene data show CDR1 as MDHEN and CDR2 as SYDVKM. The junction had 3 bases not matched to a gene; V was cut back by 3 bases and J by 4 bases. The CDR3 is 15 residues long. CDR3 nucleotide sequence: TGTGCCAGCAGTTTTAGGGGACAGTATAATTCACCCCTCCACTTT. This gives the protein CASSFRGQYNSPLHF.

This rearrangement joins TRBV7-8 to TRBJ1-1, with D maybe TRBD1 (6 bases). Trimming left V 3 bases short and J 4 bases short, with 9 bases between. The germline V gene encodes CDR1 SGHVS and CDR2 FQNEAQ. This CDR3 region has 13 residues. The CDR3 protein is CASSFRGATEAFF. In DNA form, the CDR3 reads TGTGCCAGCAGCTTTAGGGGGGCCACTGAAGCTTTCTTT.

This sequence joins TRBV6-5 and TRBJ2-2, with 8 bases lining up with TRBD1. Germline V CDR1 and CDR2: MNHEY, SVGAGI. This CDR3 has 14 amino acids. Trimming removed 5 bases from V and 5 bases from J; junction bases left unmatched: 4. CDR3 DNA sequence: TGTGCCAGCAGTCGACAGGGGCGGACCGGGGAGCTGTTTTTT. Translated, it gives CASSRQGRTGELFF.

The chain employs TRBV4-3 and TRBJ1-6; D is unclear. V gave up 0 bases and J gave up 8 bases, with 8 bases separating them. CDR3 size: 14 residues. Germline CDR1 is LGHNA and CDR2 is YSLEER. This chain's CDR3 is CASSQDTSDSPLHF. The CDR3 bases are TGCGCCAGCAGCCAAGATACGAGCGATTCACCCCTCCACTTT.

This clone was counted once. V gene TRBV19 combines with J gene TRBJ2-1; 7 bases match TRBD2. In germline, CDR1 is LNHDA, CDR2 SQIVND (reference sequence). With 4 bases clipped from V and 4 bases from J, the junction kept 10 bases outside the gene matches. The CDR3 is made up of 16 amino acids. The CDR3 is CASSKWGGSRYNEQFF. CDR3 nucleotides: TGTGCCAGTAGTAAATGGGGCGGGAGTAGGTACAATGAGCAGTTCTTC.

The V and J genes are TRBV18 and TRBJ1-1; TRBD1 matches at 7 bases. CDR1 and CDR2 (germline): KGHSH, LQKENI. The ends lost 0 bases at V and 7 bases at J; junction bases unmatched: 5. The CDR3 runs 14 residues. The CDR3 protein is CASSPPYDRDEAFF. The CDR3 DNA sequence: TGTGCCAGCTCACCACCTTATGACAGGGATGAAGCTTTCTTT.

The chain recombines TRBV5-1 with TRBJ2-7, with 7 nucleotides matching TRBD2. V lost 3 bases to trimming and J lost 0 bases; unmatched junction nucleotides: 9. The length of the CDR3 is 16 residues. In germline, CDR1 is SGHRS, CDR2 YFSETQ. The CDR3 nucleotides are TGCGCCAGCAGCTGGGCTCCAGCGGGGAGCTCCTACGAGCAGTACTTC. It translates to CASSWAPAGSSYEQYF.

The rearrangement uses TRBV19 and TRBJ1-2, with D hard to call. Germline lookup yields CDR1 LNHDA and CDR2 SQIVND (reference sequence). V gave up 3 bases and J gave up 5 bases, with 7 bases separating them. The CDR3 has 12 residues. The CDR3 DNA is TGTGCCAGTAGTATGAGTCGGTATGGCTACACCTTC. Its translation: CASSMSRYGYTF.

The rearrangement links TRBV5-1 to TRBJ1-3; D might be TRBD1 (5 bases). The CDR3 is 16 residues long. V was shortened by 1 base and J by 3 bases, with 14 bases between the two germline ends. Germline values: CDR1 SGHRS, CDR2 YFSETQ. CDR3 nucleotides: TGCGCCAGCAGCTTGCTGGCAGGGCAGGGTGGAAACACCATATATTTT. Its translation: CASSLLAGQGGNTIYF.

This sequence joins TRBV5-1 and TRBJ1-3; D gene unclear. V lost 0 bases and J lost 0, with 7 bases in between. The CDR3 sequence is 15 residues long. The germline CDR1 and CDR2 sequences are SGHRS and YFSETQ. DNA of the CDR3: TGCGCCAGCAGCTTGGACGGAATCTCTGGAAACACCATATATTTT. Protein product: CASSLDGISGNTIYF.

The CDR3, as DNA: TGTGCCAGCCGTCTGTCTAGGACTGGCTCCTACGAGCAGTACTTC. Residues: CASRLSRTGSYEQYF. The rearrangement joins TRBV27 to TRBJ2-7; perhaps TRBD2 as D (5 bases). The germline gives CDR1 MNHEY, CDR2 SMNVEV (reference sequence). The CDR3 runs 15 residues. Trimming left V 8 bases short and J 0 bases short, with 17 bases between.

The chain joins TRBV28 to TRBJ2-1, with a possible D match to TRBD2 (6 bases). There are 16 residues in the CDR3. V was clipped by 5 bases and J by 3 bases, with 17 bases between them. Germline V CDR1 and CDR2: MDHEN, SYDVKM. CDR3 protein: CASSPRGARIYNEQFF. DNA of the CDR3: TGTGCCAGCAGTCCACGCGGGGCCCGAATCTACAATGAGCAGTTCTTC.

This rearrangement joins TRBV6-2 or TRBV6-3 to TRBJ1-2; 8 bases agree with TRBD1. This CDR3 contains 15 residues. After removal of 0 bases from V and 6 bases from J, the junction contained 6 bases not matched to a gene. Germline assignment: CDR1 MNHEY and CDR2 SVGEGT. The CDR3 sequence is CASSYSTGGVDGYTF. DNA of the CDR3: TGTGCCAGCAGTTACTCAACAGGGGGAGTGGATGGCTACACCTTC.

The CDR3 here is CATRTSGEYNEQFF. The CDR3 region has the DNA TGTGCCACCAGAACCAGCGGAGAGTACAATGAGCAGTTCTTC. The V and J genes are TRBV11-2 and TRBJ2-1, with D possibly TRBD2 on 5 matching bases. The CDR3 is 14 residues long. The V gene lost 10 bases and the J gene lost 4 bases, with 17 bases spanning the gap. Germline CDR1 is SGHAT and CDR2 is FQNNGV.

The chain recombines TRBV11-3 with TRBJ2-1, with TRBD2 matching 9 bases. The CDR3 loop spans 18 amino acids. The V and J ends lost 1 base and 2 bases, in that order; junction bases with no gene match: 9. Germline loops: CDR1 SGHNT, CDR2 YENEEA. CDR3 region: CASSLVGGAGGTYNEQFF. The CDR3 DNA follows: TGTGCCAGCAGCTTAGTTGGCGGGGCGGGAGGGACCTACAATGAGCAGTTCTTC. The entire variable domain, with the rest obtained from reference TRBV11-3 and TRBJ2-1, is as follows: EAGVVQSPRYKIIEKKQPVAFWCNPISGHNTLYWYLQNLGQGPELLIRYENEEAVDDSQLPKDRFSAERLKGVDSTLKIQPAELGDSAVYLCASSLVGGAGGTYNEQFFGPGTRLTVL.

This clone was picked up many times. This rearrangement joins TRBV3-1 (or the pseudogene TRBV3-2) to TRBJ1-5; TRBD1 is a possible D gene (6 bases). V was cut by 0 bases and J by 6 bases, with 12 bases left in between. The CDR3 is made up of 15 amino acids. From germline, CDR1 is LGHDT and CDR2 YNNKEL (reference sequence). The chain's CDR3 is CASSQDYQGIQPQHF. The CDR3 DNA reads as TGTGCCAGCAGCCAAGATTATCAGGGGATTCAGCCCCAGCATTTT.

The V and J genes are TRBV27 and TRBJ2-7; the match to TRBD1 covers 8 bases. The CDR3 length is 14 residues. Trimming took 5 bases from V and 4 from J; bases not matched to a gene: 7. The V gene's germline CDR1 is MNHEY and CDR2 SMNVEV (reference sequence). CDR3 sequence: CASSRTGPFYEQYF. The DNA for the CDR3 is TGTGCCAGCAGTAGGACAGGGCCTTTTTACGAGCAGTACTTC.

This chain links TRBV3-1 (or the pseudogene TRBV3-2) with TRBJ2-3, with 10 bases lining up with TRBD2. This CDR3 is built from 15 residues. After removal of 4 bases from V and 0 bases from J, the junction contained 1 base not matched to a gene. Germline V CDR1 and CDR2: LGHDT, YNNKEL (reference sequence). The CDR3 is CASSPTSGSTDTQYF. The CDR3 DNA is TGTGCCAGCAGCCCGACTAGCGGGAGCACAGATACGCAGTATTTT.

The chain carries TRBV13 and TRBJ2-7, with 7 positions matching TRBD1. The CDR3 has 14 amino acids. Germline V gives CDR1 PRHDT, CDR2 FYEKMQ (reference sequence). The J segment lost 2 bases and the V segment lost 2 bases, leaving 3 bases of the junction unmatched. CDR3 in amino acids: CASSLSGQAYEQYF. Written as DNA, the CDR3 is TGTGCCAGCAGCTTAAGCGGACAGGCCTACGAGCAGTACTTC.

V is TRBV12-3 or TRBV12-4 and J is TRBJ1-4; D uncertain. V lost 4 bases, J lost 12 bases, and 12 bases lay in between. This CDR3 is 12 amino acids long. CDR3 DNA: TGTGCCAGCAGTTACGGACCCGGGCAACTGTTTTTT. Protein: CASSYGPGQLFF.

The chain carries TRBV27 and TRBJ2-7, with a tentative D call TRBD2 (5 bases). V was trimmed by 5 bases and J by 6 bases, leaving 14 bases between them. The CDR3 totals 13 residues. CDR1 MNHEY and CDR2 SMNVEV come from the germline V gene (reference sequence). CDR3 sequence reads: CASSTPTSGEQYF. CDR3 sequence (DNA): TGTGCCAGCAGTACACCAACAAGCGGCGAGCAGTACTTC.